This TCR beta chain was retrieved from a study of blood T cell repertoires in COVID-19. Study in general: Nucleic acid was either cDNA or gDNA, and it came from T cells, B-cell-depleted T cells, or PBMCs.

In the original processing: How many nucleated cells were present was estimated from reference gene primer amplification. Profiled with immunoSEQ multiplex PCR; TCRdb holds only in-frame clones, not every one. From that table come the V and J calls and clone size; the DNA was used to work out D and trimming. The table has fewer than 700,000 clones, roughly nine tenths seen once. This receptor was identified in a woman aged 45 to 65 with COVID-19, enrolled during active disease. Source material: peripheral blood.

Here the CDR3 DNA reads TGCGCCAGCAGGATAGACAGGGTAGGGGAAAAACTGTTTTTT. Its translation is CASRIDRVGEKLFF. The rearrangement links TRBV5-1 to TRBJ1-4, with 7 bases fitting TRBD1. Germline loops: CDR1 SGHRS, CDR2 YFSETQ. This CDR3 has 14 amino acids. Trimming at V came to 5 bases and at J to 8 bases, leaving 9 bases not matched to a gene.